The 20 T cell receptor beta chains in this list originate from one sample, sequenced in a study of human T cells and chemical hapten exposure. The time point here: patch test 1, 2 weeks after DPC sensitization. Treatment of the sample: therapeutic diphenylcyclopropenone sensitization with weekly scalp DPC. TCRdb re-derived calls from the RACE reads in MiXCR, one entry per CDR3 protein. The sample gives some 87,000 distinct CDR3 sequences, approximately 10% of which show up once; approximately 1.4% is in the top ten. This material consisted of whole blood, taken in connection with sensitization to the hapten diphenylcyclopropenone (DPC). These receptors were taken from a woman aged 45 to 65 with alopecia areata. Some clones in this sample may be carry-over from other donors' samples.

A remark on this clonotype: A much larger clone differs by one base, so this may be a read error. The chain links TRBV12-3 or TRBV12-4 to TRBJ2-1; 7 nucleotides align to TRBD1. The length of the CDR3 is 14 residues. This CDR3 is CASRTRTGLWERFF. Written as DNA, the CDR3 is TGTGCCAGCAGGACCAGGACAGGCCTGTGGGAGCGGTTCTTC.

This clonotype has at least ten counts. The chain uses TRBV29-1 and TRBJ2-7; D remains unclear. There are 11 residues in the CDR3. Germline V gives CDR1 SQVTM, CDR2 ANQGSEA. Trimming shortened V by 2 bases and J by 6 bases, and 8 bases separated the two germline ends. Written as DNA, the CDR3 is TGCAGCGTTGAACTCCCTGGCGAGCAGTACTTC. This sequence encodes CSVELPGEQYF.

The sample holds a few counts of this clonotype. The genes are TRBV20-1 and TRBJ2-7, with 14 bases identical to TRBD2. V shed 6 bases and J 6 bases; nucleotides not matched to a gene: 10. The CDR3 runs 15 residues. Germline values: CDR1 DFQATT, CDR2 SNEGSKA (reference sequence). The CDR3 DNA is TGCAGTGCCTACCTACGGACTAGCGGGAGGATCGAGCAGTACTTC. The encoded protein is CSAYLRTSGRIEQYF.

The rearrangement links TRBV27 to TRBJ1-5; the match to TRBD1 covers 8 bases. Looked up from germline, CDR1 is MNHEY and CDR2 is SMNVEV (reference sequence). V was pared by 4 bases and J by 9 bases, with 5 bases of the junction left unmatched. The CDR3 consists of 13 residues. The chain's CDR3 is CASSSQGAGPQHF. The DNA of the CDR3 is TGTGCCAGCAGTTCGCAGGGGGCAGGGCCCCAGCATTTT.

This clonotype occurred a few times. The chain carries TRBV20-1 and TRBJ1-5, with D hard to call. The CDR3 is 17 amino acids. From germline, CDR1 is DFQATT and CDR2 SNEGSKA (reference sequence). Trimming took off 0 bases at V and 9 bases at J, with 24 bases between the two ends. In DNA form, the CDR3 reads TGCAGTGCTAGAGATAACGGGCCTGGTAGCAAATCACGGCCCCAGCATTTT. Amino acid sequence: CSARDNGPGSKSRPQHF.

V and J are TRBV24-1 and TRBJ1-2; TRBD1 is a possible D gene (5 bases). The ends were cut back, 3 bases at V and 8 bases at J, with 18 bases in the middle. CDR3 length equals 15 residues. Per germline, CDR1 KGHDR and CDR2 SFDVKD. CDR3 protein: CATSDGDGEWRGYTF. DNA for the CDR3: TGTGCCACCAGTGATGGGGACGGGGAATGGAGAGGCTACACCTTC.

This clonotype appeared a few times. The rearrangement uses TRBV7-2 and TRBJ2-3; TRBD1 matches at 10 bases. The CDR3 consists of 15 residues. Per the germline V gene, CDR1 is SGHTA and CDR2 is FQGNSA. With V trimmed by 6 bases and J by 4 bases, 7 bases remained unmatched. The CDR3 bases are TGTGCCAGCAGTTCCGGGACAGGGGAGTCAGATACGCAGTATTTT. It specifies CASSSGTGESDTQYF.

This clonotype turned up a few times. CDR3 in amino acids: CASSLALADTQYF. The CDR3 DNA follows: TGTGCCAGCAGCTTAGCCTTAGCAGATACGCAGTATTTT. The chain links TRBV7-3 to TRBJ2-3; D not certain. Trimming cost V 2 bases and J 4 bases, with 7 bases left between them. The CDR3 sequence is 13 residues long. Germline lookup yields CDR1 SGHTA and CDR2 FQGTGA.

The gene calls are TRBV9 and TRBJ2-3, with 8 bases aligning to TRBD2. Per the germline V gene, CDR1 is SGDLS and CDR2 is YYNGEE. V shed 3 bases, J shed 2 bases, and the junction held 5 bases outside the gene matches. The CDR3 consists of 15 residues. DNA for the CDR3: TGTGCCAGCAGCGCTCCTAGCGGGTCCACAGATACGCAGTATTTT. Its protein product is CASSAPSGSTDTQYF.

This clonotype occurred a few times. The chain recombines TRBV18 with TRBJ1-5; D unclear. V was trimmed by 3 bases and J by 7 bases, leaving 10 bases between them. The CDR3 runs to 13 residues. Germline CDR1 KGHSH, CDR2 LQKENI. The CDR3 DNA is TGTGCCAGCTCACCGACTACACAGCAGCCCCAGCATTTT. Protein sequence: CASSPTTQQPQHF. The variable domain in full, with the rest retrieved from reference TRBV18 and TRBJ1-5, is NAGVMQNPRHLVRRRGQEARLRCSPMKGHSHVYWYRQLPEEGLKFMVYLQKENIIDESGMPKERFSAEFPKEGPSILRIQQVVRGDSAAYFCASSPTTQQPQHFGDGTRLSIL.

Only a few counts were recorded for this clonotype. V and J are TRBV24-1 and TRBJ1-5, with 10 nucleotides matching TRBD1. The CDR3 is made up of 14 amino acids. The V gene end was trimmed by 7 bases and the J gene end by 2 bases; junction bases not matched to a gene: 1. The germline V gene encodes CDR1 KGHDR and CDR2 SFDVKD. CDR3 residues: CATSDRGRNQPQHF. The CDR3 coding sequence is TGTGCCACCAGCGACAGGGGGCGCAATCAGCCCCAGCATTTT.

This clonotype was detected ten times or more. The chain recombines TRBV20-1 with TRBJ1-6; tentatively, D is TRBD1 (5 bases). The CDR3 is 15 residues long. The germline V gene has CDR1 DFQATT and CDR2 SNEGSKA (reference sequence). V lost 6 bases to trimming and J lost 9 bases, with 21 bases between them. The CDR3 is CSAAERGRRGSPLHF. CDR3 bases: TGCAGTGCGGCTGAGAGGGGCAGGCGAGGTTCACCCCTCCACTTT.

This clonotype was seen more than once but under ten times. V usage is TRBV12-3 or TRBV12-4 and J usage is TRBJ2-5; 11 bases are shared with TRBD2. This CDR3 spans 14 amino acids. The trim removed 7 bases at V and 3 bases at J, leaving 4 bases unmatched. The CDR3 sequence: CASTLTSGKETQYF. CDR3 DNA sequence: TGTGCCAGCACCCTGACTAGCGGGAAAGAGACCCAGTACTTC.

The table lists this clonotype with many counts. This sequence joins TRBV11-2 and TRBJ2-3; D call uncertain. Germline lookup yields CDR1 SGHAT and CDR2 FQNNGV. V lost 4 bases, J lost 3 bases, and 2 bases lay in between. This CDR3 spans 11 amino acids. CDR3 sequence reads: CASSWTDTQYF. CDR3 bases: TGTGCCAGCAGCTGGACAGATACGCAGTATTTT. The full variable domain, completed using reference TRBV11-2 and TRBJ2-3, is EAGVAQSPRYKIIEKRQSVAFWCNPISGHATLYWYQQILGQGPKLLIQFQNNGVVDDSQLPKDRFSAERLKGVDSTLKIQPAKLEDSAVYLCASSWTDTQYFGPGTRLTVL.

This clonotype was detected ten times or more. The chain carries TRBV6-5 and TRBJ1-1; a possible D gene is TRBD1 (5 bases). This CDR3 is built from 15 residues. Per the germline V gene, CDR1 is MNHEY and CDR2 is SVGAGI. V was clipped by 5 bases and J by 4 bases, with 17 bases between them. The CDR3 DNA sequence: TGTGCCAGCAGTCCGCATGTCGGGGCGCCCACTGAAGCTTTCTTT. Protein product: CASSPHVGAPTEAFF.

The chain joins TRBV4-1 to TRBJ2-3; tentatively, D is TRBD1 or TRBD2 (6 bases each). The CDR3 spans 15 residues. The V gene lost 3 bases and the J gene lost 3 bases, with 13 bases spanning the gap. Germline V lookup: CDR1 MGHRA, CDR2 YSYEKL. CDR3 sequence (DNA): TGCGCCAGCAGCCACTCCGGGGGCCCTACAGATACGCAGTATTTT. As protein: CASSHSGGPTDTQYF.

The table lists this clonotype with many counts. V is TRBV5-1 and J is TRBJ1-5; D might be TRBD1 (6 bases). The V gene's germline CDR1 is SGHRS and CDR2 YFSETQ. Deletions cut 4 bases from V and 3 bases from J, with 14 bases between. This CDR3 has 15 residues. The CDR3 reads CASSREGGTNQPQHF. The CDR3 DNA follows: TGCGCCAGCAGCCGTGAGGGGGGTACCAATCAGCCCCAGCATTTT. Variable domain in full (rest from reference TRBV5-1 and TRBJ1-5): KAGVTQTPRYLIKTRGQQVTLSCSPISGHRSVSWYQQTPGQGLQFLFEYFSETQRNKGNFPGRFSGRQFSNSRSEMNVSTLELGDSALYLCASSREGGTNQPQHFGDGTRLSIL.

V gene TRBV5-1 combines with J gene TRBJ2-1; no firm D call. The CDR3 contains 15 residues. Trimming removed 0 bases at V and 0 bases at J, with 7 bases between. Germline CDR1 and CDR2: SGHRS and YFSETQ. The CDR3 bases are TGCGCCAGCAGCTTGGCCAAGAGCTCCTACAATGAGCAGTTCTTC. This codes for CASSLAKSSYNEQFF.

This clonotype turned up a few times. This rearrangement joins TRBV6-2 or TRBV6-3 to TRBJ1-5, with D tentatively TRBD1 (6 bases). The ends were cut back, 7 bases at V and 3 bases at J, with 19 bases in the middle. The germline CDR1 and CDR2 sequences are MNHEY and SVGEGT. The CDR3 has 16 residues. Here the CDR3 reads CASTLSGAGNNQPQHF. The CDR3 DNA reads TGTGCCAGCACCCTCTCAGGGGCGGGGAACAATCAGCCCCAGCATTTT.

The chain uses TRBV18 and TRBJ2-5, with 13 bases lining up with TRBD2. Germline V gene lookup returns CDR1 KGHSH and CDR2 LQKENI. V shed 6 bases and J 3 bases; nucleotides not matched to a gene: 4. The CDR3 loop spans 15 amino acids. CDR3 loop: CASSHGLAGEETQYF. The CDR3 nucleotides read TGTGCCAGCTCCCACGGACTAGCGGGAGAAGAGACCCAGTACTTC.